This T cell receptor (beta chain) is from a study of CD8 T cells in Susac syndrome. The CDR3 has 16 amino acids. The V end was cut by 7 bases, the J end by 4 bases, with 21 bases between. An amount of RNA that ranged from 0.5 to 1 ug was reverse transcribed with random hexamers. TCRdb passed the immunoSEQ multiplex PCR reads through MiXCR, listing each CDR3 protein once. The repertoire has about 160,000 distinct CDR3 sequences, under 95% of them found once; the top ten carry approximately 0.082%. High-throughput TCR beta sequencing covered peripheral CD8+ and CD4+ T cells. The control participants were healthy donors, and these controls were matched with respect to both age and sex.

Material: CD4+ T cells from PBMCs. The source is a human donor in good health. V is TRBV12-3 or TRBV12-4 and J is TRBJ2-3; D is perhaps TRBD2 (6 bases). Written as DNA, the CDR3 is TGTGCCAGCAACACTTATCGGGCGAGCGGGTCAGATACGCAGTATTTT. Protein sequence: CASNTYRASGSDTQYF.